This T cell receptor beta chain was recovered during a study of a mutant IDH1 vaccine in newly diagnosed glioma. For the study at large: Patients were pretreated with radiotherapy, temozolomide, or both, mostly both.

Time point given: week 23, last vaccination. All doses held 300 ug of mutant IDH1 20-mer peptide, with topical imiquimod. Comments on this clone: The antigen is not known.

Method: immunoSEQ multiplex PCR; TCRdb's copy keeps in-frame clones and lacks some. The table records around 41,000 clones, around 76% of them present only once. The CDR3 loop spans 14 amino acids. The germline V gene encodes CDR1 PRHDT and CDR2 FYEKMQ (reference sequence). V was clipped by 4 bases and J by 0 bases, with 9 bases between them. The V call is TRBV13, the J call TRBJ1-1, with unresolved D. Sequencing was performed on PBMCs, taken from a glioma patient whose treatment included an IDH1 peptide vaccine. This receptor was obtained from a woman aged 40 to 55 with glioma. Some clones in this sample may be carry-over from other donors' samples. The chain's CDR3 is CASSYLEVNTEAFF. The CDR3 bases are TGTGCCAGCAGCTACCTTGAAGTGAACACTGAAGCTTTCTTT.